Listed here are 23 T cell receptor beta chains from one sample, sequenced in a study of CD8+ T cells in alopecia areata. Investigators isolated RNA and reverse transcribed it into cDNA to act as the sequencing template. The table came from immunoSEQ multiplex PCR; TCRdb's copy has only in-frame clones and leaves some out. Seen here are 200,000 to 250,000 clones, 57% observed once, and the top ten hold 0.45%. The specimen comprised CD4+ T cells sorted from blood, sampled at week 0. The source of these receptors is a human donor with alopecia areata.

The chain recombines TRBV2 with TRBJ2-2; TRBD2 matches at 11 bases. The CDR3 spans 14 residues. Germline V lookup: CDR1 SNHLY, CDR2 FYNNEI. The V and J ends lost 6 bases and 4 bases, in that order; junction bases with no gene match: 1. DNA of the CDR3: TGTGCCAGCAGGGGGACTAGCGGCACCGGGGAGCTGTTTTTT. Translating gives CASRGTSGTGELFF.

CDR3 DNA: TGTGCCTGGGGTTACCCCCGGGGTGAGCAGTTCTTC. Protein product: CAWGYPRGEQFF. The genes are TRBV30 and TRBJ2-1; TRBD2 is a possible D gene (5 bases). Germline V CDR1 and CDR2: GTSNPN, SVGIG (reference sequence). Trimming cost V 5 bases and J 9 bases, with 14 bases left between them. This CDR3 region has 12 residues.

Only a few counts were recorded for this clone. The V gene is TRBV30, the J gene TRBJ1-1, with a tentative D call TRBD1 (5 bases). Trimming cost V 7 bases and J 1 base, with 16 bases left between them. The CDR3 runs to 14 residues. Germline V gene sequence: CDR1 GTSNPN, CDR2 SVGIG (reference sequence). CDR3 nucleotides: TGTGCCTCCCCAGCCCGCGGGGCGAACACTGAAGCTTTCTTT. Translation: CASPARGANTEAFF.

The chain employs TRBV30 and TRBJ1-2, with D maybe TRBD1 (5 bases). From germline, CDR1 is GTSNPN and CDR2 SVGIG (reference sequence). Trimming shortened V by 5 bases and J by 8 bases, and 21 bases separated the two germline ends. This CDR3 region has 14 residues. This CDR3 reads CAWGRDPRSMGYTF. The CDR3 bases are TGTGCCTGGGGAAGGGACCCACGGAGTATGGGCTACACCTTC.

J is TRBJ2-5 and V is TRBV1. TRBV1 is a pseudogene segment. The CDR3 loop spans 15 amino acids. The CDR3, as DNA: TGCACCAGCAGCCAAGTTCTGGGGGGCCGGGAGACCCAGTACTTC. The encoded protein is CTSSQVLGGRETQYF.

This chain connects TRBV19 to TRBJ2-3; perhaps TRBD2 as D (6 bases). Germline V CDR1 and CDR2: LNHDA, SQIVND (reference sequence). The CDR3 contains 14 residues. V was pared by 3 bases and J by 8 bases, with 15 bases between. The CDR3 is CASSIGTPLTTQYF. For the CDR3, the DNA is TGTGCCAGTAGTATCGGGACTCCTCTGACTACGCAGTATTTT.

V gene TRBV7-3 combines with J gene TRBJ2-1; TRBD1 might be the D (6 bases). Germline assignment: CDR1 SGHTA and CDR2 FQGTGA. CDR3 length equals 13 residues. V lost 5 bases and J 8 bases, leaving 13 bases between the germline ends. The CDR3 DNA sequence: TGTGCCAGCAGCCCCAACAGGGTCCATGAGCAGTTCTTC. Its protein product is CASSPNRVHEQFF.

This chain joins TRBV7-9 and TRBJ2-3; D remains unclear. The germline CDR1 and CDR2 sequences are SEHNR and FQNEAQ (reference sequence). CDR3 length: 14 residues. Trimming cost V 1 base and J 2 bases, with 7 bases left between them. This CDR3 is CASSLGLNTDTQYF. CDR3 coding DNA: TGTGCCAGCAGCTTAGGGCTCAACACAGATACGCAGTATTTT.

The chain employs TRBV7-6 and TRBJ1-3, with D possibly being TRBD1 (5 bases). The germline V and J ends were trimmed by 3 bases and 0 bases, with 15 bases remaining between them. Germline assignment: CDR1 SGHVS and CDR2 FNYEAQ. The CDR3 is made up of 17 amino acids. Written as DNA, the CDR3 is TGTGCCAGCAGCTTTGGGGCAGGAGGCAACTCTGGAAACACCATATATTTT. As protein: CASSFGAGGNSGNTIYF. The full variable domain, rest sourced from reference TRBV7-6 and TRBJ1-3, is GAGVSQSPRYKVTKRGQDVALRCDPISGHVSLYWYRQALGQGPEFLTYFNYEAQQDKSGLPNDRFSAERPEGSISTLTIQRTEQRDSAMYRCASSFGAGGNSGNTIYFGEGSWLTVV.

In its sample, this clone was seen once. CDR3 nucleotides: TGCAGCGTTTCTGGACGGCTGAACACTGAAGCTTTCTTT. The encoded protein is CSVSGRLNTEAFF. The chain uses TRBV29-1 and TRBJ1-1; D is undetermined. Germline CDR1 reads SQVTM; CDR2 reads ANQGSEA. CDR3 length: 13 residues. Trimming pared 5 bases from V and 0 bases from J, leaving 10 bases between.

The V call is TRBV11-1, the J call TRBJ1-2; a possible D gene is TRBD1 (6 bases). The V gene's germline CDR1 is SGHAT and CDR2 FQDESV (reference sequence). This CDR3 has 14 residues. V dropped 5 bases and J dropped 7 bases, with 17 bases sitting between them. The CDR3 DNA reads TGTGCCAGCAGCGTTACAGGGATGCGGTCTGGCTACACCTTC. Translating gives CASSVTGMRSGYTF.

The V call is TRBV6-6, the J call TRBJ2-7, with TRBD1 as a possible D gene (6 bases). The CDR3 extends over 13 amino acids. V lost 6 bases, J lost 7 bases, and 16 bases lay in between. Germline loops: CDR1 MNHNY, CDR2 SVGAGI (reference sequence). CDR3 amino acids: CASRRDTLGEQYF. CDR3 DNA: TGTGCCAGCAGACGGGACACCCTTGGGGAGCAGTACTTC.

The J gene is TRBJ2-7, the V gene TRBV4-1; TRBD1 or TRBD2 may be the D gene (5 bases each). V was clipped by 5 bases and J by 4 bases, with 15 bases between them. CDR1 is MGHRA, CDR2 YSYEKL, per germline. The CDR3 consists of 14 residues. The CDR3 region has the DNA TGCGCCAGCAGCTCGATGGGACCTTCTTACGAGCAGTACTTC. This gives the protein CASSSMGPSYEQYF.

This clone was observed a few times. The V and J genes are TRBV5-1 and TRBJ1-1; a weak D match, TRBD1 (5 bases). Germline V gene sequence: CDR1 SGHRS, CDR2 YFSETQ. The CDR3 consists of 13 residues. Trimming took off 2 bases at V and 4 bases at J, with 9 bases between the two ends. The CDR3 protein is CASSLGTGTEAFF. The DNA of the CDR3 is TGCGCCAGCAGCTTAGGGACCGGCACTGAAGCTTTCTTT.

A few counts support this clone. V is TRBV7-9 and J is TRBJ1-1; unclear D gene. This CDR3 region has 14 residues. Germline CDR1 is SEHNR and CDR2 is FQNEAQ (reference sequence). Trimming took 4 bases from V and 4 from J, leaving 13 bases between them. CDR3 in amino acids: CASSSMAVGTEAFF. The CDR3 nucleotides read TGTGCCAGCAGCTCGATGGCCGTGGGCACTGAAGCTTTCTTT.

The rearrangement links TRBV27 to TRBJ2-7; no firm D call. CDR1 is MNHEY and CDR2 is SMNVEV in the germline V gene (reference sequence). The CDR3 totals 14 residues. The V gene lost 5 bases and the J gene lost 1 base, with 12 bases spanning the gap. CDR3 amino acids: CASSTILSSYEQYF. The CDR3 DNA follows: TGTGCCAGCAGTACCATTCTAAGTTCCTACGAGCAGTACTTC.

In this sample, this clone turned up a few times. The chain joins TRBV4-2 to TRBJ1-3, with 11 nucleotides matching TRBD1. The germline gives CDR1 LGHNA, CDR2 YNFKEQ. The CDR3 contains 17 residues. V trimming: 3 bases; J trimming: 0 bases; junction bases outside the gene matches: 4. CDR3 coding DNA: TGTGCCAGCAGCCAGGGGACAGGGGGTCGCTCTGGAAACACCATATATTTT. It codes for CASSQGTGGRSGNTIYF.

This rearrangement joins TRBV7-8 to TRBJ2-6; D might be TRBD1 (5 bases). Looked up from germline, CDR1 is SGHVS and CDR2 is FQNEAQ. The CDR3 runs to 15 residues. V lost 4 bases, J lost 0 bases, and 7 bases lay in between. Written as DNA, the CDR3 is TGTGCCAGCAGCTCGGACATCTCTGGGGCCAACGTCCTGACTTTC. Translated, it gives CASSSDISGANVLTF.

This clone was seen a few times. V gene TRBV19 combines with J gene TRBJ1-4, with D unresolved. Trimming cost V 3 bases and J 0 bases, with 8 bases left between them. The V gene's germline CDR1 is LNHDA and CDR2 SQIVND (reference sequence). The CDR3 is 15 residues long. CDR3 nucleotide sequence: TGTGCCAGTAGTATCGGGCAGGCAACTAATGAAAAACTGTTTTTT. Translated: CASSIGQATNEKLFF.

This chain's CDR3 is CSASVGYEQFF. In nucleotides, the CDR3 is TGCAGTGCTAGCGTGGGATATGAGCAGTTCTTC. The rearrangement links TRBV20-1 to TRBJ2-1; unclear D gene. Germline lookup yields CDR1 DFQATT and CDR2 SNEGSKA (reference sequence). This CDR3 is 11 amino acids long. Trimming removed 3 bases from V and 8 bases from J, with 8 bases in between.

Only one count was recorded for this clone. V is TRBV18 and J is TRBJ2-7, with a tentative D call TRBD1 (6 bases). The CDR3 spans 18 residues. The germline gives CDR1 KGHSH, CDR2 LQKENI. V lost 0 bases, J lost 2 bases, and 20 bases lay in between. CDR3 region: CASSPPTGAFTMAYEQYF. DNA of the CDR3: TGTGCCAGCTCACCACCGACAGGAGCCTTCACGATGGCCTACGAGCAGTACTTC. Combining the CDR3 with reference TRBV18 and TRBJ2-7 gives the whole variable domain NAGVMQNPRHLVRRRGQEARLRCSPMKGHSHVYWYRQLPEEGLKFMVYLQKENIIDESGMPKERFSAEFPKEGPSILRIQQVVRGDSAAYFCASSPPTGAFTMAYEQYFGPGTRLTVT.

This clone has more than one count but fewer than ten. This chain joins TRBV19 and TRBJ1-1; D is possibly TRBD1 (5 bases). Per germline, CDR1 LNHDA and CDR2 SQIVND (reference sequence). The length of the CDR3 is 16 residues. Trimming cost V 7 bases and J 1 base, with 19 bases left between them. The DNA for the CDR3 is TGTGCCAGTAAACGGGAGGGGCGCGAAGGGAACACTGAAGCTTTCTTT. It translates to CASKREGREGNTEAFF.

This clone was picked up a small number of times. The J gene is TRBJ1-2, the V gene TRBV2; D is ambiguous. Trimming removed 5 bases at V and 4 bases at J, with 17 bases between. Looked up from germline, CDR1 is SNHLY and CDR2 is FYNNEI. CDR3 length: 15 residues. Here the CDR3 DNA reads TGTGCCAGCAGTCTATCCCCGGGCACCCTCTATGGCTACACCTTC. Encoded protein: CASSLSPGTLYGYTF.